This TCR beta chain is drawn from a study of T cell changes during pregnancy in multiple sclerosis. Germline V gene lookup returns CDR1 MNHNY and CDR2 SVGAGI (reference sequence). The J segment lost 2 bases and the V segment lost 5 bases, leaving 2 bases of the junction unmatched. There are 13 residues in the CDR3. Repertoires were generated with immunoSEQ multiplex PCR, while TCRdb's copy carries only in-frame clones and drops some. The data contain around 86,000 clones, roughly 93% of them singletons. As to this clone: Other DNA sequences in the same sample also yield this CDR3.

The material was peripheral blood, obtained in the first trimester of pregnancy. The chain links TRBV6-6 to TRBJ2-7; 8 bases are shared with TRBD2. This TCR was recovered from a female donor with multiple sclerosis, enrolled in a pregnancy study. The CDR3 is CASSAGGPYEQYF. CDR3 bases: TGTGCCAGCAGTGCGGGAGGTCCCTACGAGCAGTACTTC.